Listed here are 28 T cell receptor beta chains from one sample, sequenced in a study of cytomegalovirus exposure and HLA in healthy donors. Use of 60 Vbeta and 13 Jbeta primers characterized the PCR. TCRdb keeps only in-frame clones here, not all; method: immunoSEQ multiplex PCR. The sample consists of 100,000 to 150,000 clones, 70% to 85% of them appearing once. The material sequenced was PBMCs. These receptors all stem from a female donor in good health and CMV-seronegative.

In this sample, this clone turned up a few times. This rearrangement joins TRBV5-1 to TRBJ2-7; D gene ambiguous. CDR3 length: 14 amino acids. Per germline, CDR1 SGHRS and CDR2 YFSETQ. Trimming removed 0 bases at V and 0 bases at J, with 7 bases between. CDR3 amino acids: CASSLVPSSYEQYF. The CDR3 region has the DNA TGCGCCAGCAGCTTGGTCCCGAGCTCCTACGAGCAGTACTTC.

The gene calls are TRBV6-5 and TRBJ2-1; 13 bases match TRBD2. Germline V gene sequence: CDR1 MNHEY, CDR2 SVGAGI. J gave up 8 bases and V 2 bases, and 6 bases lay outside the gene matches. The CDR3 sequence is 16 residues long. Here the CDR3 reads CASSYTGLAGADEQFF. CDR3 DNA sequence: TGTGCCAGCAGTTACACTGGACTAGCGGGAGCCGATGAGCAGTTCTTC.

This chain uses TRBV4-3 with TRBJ1-3; 9 nucleotides align to TRBD1. CDR1 is LGHNA, CDR2 YSLEER, per germline. This CDR3 region has 15 residues. Trimming took 0 bases from V and 7 from J; bases not matched to a gene: 4. CDR3 protein: CASSQEGQGGNTIYF. Here the CDR3 DNA reads TGCGCCAGCAGCCAAGAGGGACAGGGTGGCAACACCATATATTTT.

This chain links TRBV4-2 with TRBJ1-1, with 7 bases identical to TRBD1. Germline values: CDR1 LGHNA, CDR2 YNFKEQ. The CDR3 has 15 amino acids. Germline trimming cut 2 bases from V and 2 bases from J; bases unmatched to any gene: 5. In DNA form, the CDR3 reads TGTGCCAGCAGCCAAACCGACAGGGCTAACACTGAAGCTTTCTTT. Its translation is CASSQTDRANTEAFF.

This clone has only a few counts. This rearrangement joins TRBV28 to TRBJ1-1, with a tentative D call TRBD1 (5 bases). The germline V gene has CDR1 MDHEN and CDR2 SYDVKM. Trimming pared 2 bases from V and 4 bases from J, leaving 17 bases between. There are 16 residues in the CDR3. The CDR3 region has the DNA TGTGCCAGCAGTTTACCCCTCCAGGGAGGGAGCACTGAAGCTTTCTTT. Its protein is CASSLPLQGGSTEAFF.

This clone was recorded only once. V and J are TRBV4-1 and TRBJ2-5; TRBD2 aligns across 8 bases. The DNA end lines up better with TRBJ2-7; the J call may be wrong. The CDR3 is 14 residues long. The germline gives CDR1 MGHRA, CDR2 YSYEKL. This CDR3 is CASSQGLAGYEQYF. CDR3 DNA: TGCGCCAGCAGCCAAGGGCTAGCGGGCTACGAGCAGTACTTC.

The chain joins TRBV28 to TRBJ2-1; D might be TRBD1 (5 bases). CDR1 and CDR2 from the germline V gene are MDHEN and SYDVKM. Trimming took 6 bases from V and 6 from J, leaving 15 bases between them. This CDR3 has 14 amino acids. Here the CDR3 DNA reads TGTGCCAGCAGCCCCCAGTTAAGGGGCAATGAGCAGTTCTTC. Protein product: CASSPQLRGNEQFF.

V and J are TRBV7-9 and TRBJ2-5, with a possible D match to TRBD1 (6 bases). Trimming removed 3 bases at V and 1 base at J, with 12 bases between. CDR3 length: 15 amino acids. Looked up from germline, CDR1 is SEHNR and CDR2 is FQNEAQ (reference sequence). In DNA, the CDR3 is TGTGCCAGCAGCTTTGGACAGACCTTCCAAGAGACCCAGTACTTC. Its protein is CASSFGQTFQETQYF.

The genes are TRBV28 and TRBJ2-7; 11 bases align to TRBD2. Trimming removed 8 bases from V and 4 bases from J; junction bases left unmatched: 10. This CDR3 spans 15 amino acids. Per germline, CDR1 MDHEN and CDR2 SYDVKM. The CDR3 DNA follows: TGTGCCAGCCACACTCCTAGCGGGAGGTCGTACGAGCAGTACTTC. Amino acids: CASHTPSGRSYEQYF.

Remarks on this clone: In the same sample, other DNA sequences code for this CDR3. This chain uses TRBV6-5 with TRBJ2-1; maybe TRBD1 (6 bases). The CDR3 has 15 amino acids. Germline lookup yields CDR1 MNHEY and CDR2 SVGAGI. The V and J ends lost 0 bases and 0 bases respectively, with 6 bases between them. The CDR3 nucleotides are TGTGCCAGCAGTTACTCAGGGGGCTCCTACAATGAGCAGTTCTTC. Protein: CASSYSGGSYNEQFF.

V is TRBV29-1 and J is TRBJ2-7; no clear D. Germline lookup yields CDR1 SQVTM and CDR2 ANQGSEA. V was shortened by 2 bases and J by 6 bases, with 17 bases between the two germline ends. The CDR3 consists of 14 residues. As DNA, the CDR3 is TGCAGCGTTGAACAAGACCGCTTGGGCTCCGAGCAGTACTTC. It encodes CSVEQDRLGSEQYF.

This clone appeared a few times. This sequence joins TRBV6-6 and TRBJ1-4; a possible D gene is TRBD1 (5 bases). Trimming removed 7 bases from V and 7 bases from J, with 16 bases in between. This CDR3 has 14 residues. The V gene's germline CDR1 is MNHNY and CDR2 SVGAGI (reference sequence). The CDR3 DNA follows: TGTGCCAGCAACCCTGGCAGGGCTGGTGAAAAACTGTTTTTT. Protein sequence: CASNPGRAGEKLFF.

The CDR3 region is CASSLDSFSSYNEQFF. The CDR3 DNA reads as TGTGCCAGCTCACTAGACTCCTTTTCCTCCTACAATGAGCAGTTCTTC. The chain is built from TRBV18 and TRBJ2-1; unclear D gene. CDR1 is KGHSH, CDR2 LQKENI, per germline. The CDR3 extends over 16 amino acids. Trimming shortened V by 4 bases and J by 0 bases, and 13 bases separated the two germline ends. Together with reference TRBV18 and TRBJ2-1, the CDR3 gives the full variable domain: NAGVMQNPRHLVRRRGQEARLRCSPMKGHSHVYWYRQLPEEGLKFMVYLQKENIIDESGMPKERFSAEFPKEGPSILRIQQVVRGDSAAYFCASSLDSFSSYNEQFFGPGTRLTVL.

The chain links TRBV18 to TRBJ2-2; 10 nucleotides align to TRBD2. Trimming removed 4 bases from V and 5 bases from J; junction bases left unmatched: 10. Germline V CDR1 and CDR2: KGHSH, LQKENI. CDR3 length: 17 amino acids. CDR3 residues: CASSLALAGVRTGELFF. For the CDR3, the DNA is TGTGCCAGCTCACTCGCGCTAGCGGGAGTACGGACCGGGGAGCTGTTTTTT.

The V and J genes are TRBV9 and TRBJ2-1; no clear D. The length of the CDR3 is 14 residues. From germline, CDR1 is SGDLS and CDR2 YYNGEE. V was cut by 2 bases and J by 3 bases, with 9 bases left in between. This CDR3 is CASSVLEHYNEQFF. CDR3 DNA: TGTGCCAGCAGCGTGCTAGAACACTACAATGAGCAGTTCTTC.

The chain employs TRBV6-4 and TRBJ2-3; perhaps TRBD2 as D (6 bases). Germline V gene data show CDR1 as MRHNA and CDR2 as SNTAGT. Trimming cost V 3 bases and J 1 base, with 17 bases left between them. This CDR3 is built from 17 residues. The CDR3 reads CASSEGLPGGGTDTQYF. The CDR3 DNA reads TGTGCCAGCAGTGAAGGACTCCCTGGCGGGGGCACAGATACGCAGTATTTT.

The CDR3 here is CARSGGGTDLNEKLFF. The CDR3 coding sequence is TGTGCCAGAAGCGGGGGCGGGACAGACCTTAATGAAAAACTGTTTTTT. The chain couples TRBV5-3 to TRBJ1-4; TRBD1 agrees at 7 bases. TRBV5-3 is reported as an ORF; its role is uncertain. The CDR3 is 16 amino acids. Unmatched junction bases numbered 10, after V lost 4 bases and J lost 4 bases.

With regard to this clone: No conserved phenylalanine or tryptophan is present at the end of the CDR3, so a read error is the likely explanation. The chain employs TRBV12-5 and TRBJ1-2, with D possibly being TRBD1 (6 bases). Trimming cost V 2 bases and J 8 bases, with 6 bases left between them. This CDR3 has 11 amino acids. CDR1 and CDR2 (germline): LGHNT, FRNRAP. In nucleotides, the CDR3 is TGTGCTAGTGGTTTGACAGGGGGCTACACCTCC. Protein: CASGLTGGYTS.

This chain joins TRBV15 and TRBJ2-7; D is unresolved. Germline CDR1 LNHNV, CDR2 YYDKDF (reference sequence). The CDR3 runs 13 residues. Trimming took 1 base from V and 6 from J, leaving 10 bases between them. The CDR3 nucleotides are TGTGCCACCAGCAGAGGGCTGACGGGCGAGCAGTACTTC. Translation: CATSRGLTGEQYF.

A few counts support this clone. The chain employs TRBV6-1 and TRBJ1-3, with a tentative D call TRBD1 (5 bases). There are 15 residues in the CDR3. Looked up from germline, CDR1 is MNHNS and CDR2 is SASEGT. Between the trimmed V and J ends, which lost 1 base and 0 bases, there was a span of 7 bases. DNA for the CDR3: TGTGCCAGCAGTGAAGTGGGGGGCTCTGGAAACACCATATATTTT. Translated, it gives CASSEVGGSGNTIYF.

In its sample, this clone was seen once. V usage is TRBV19 and J usage is TRBJ2-7; maybe TRBD2 (8 bases). The germline V gene encodes CDR1 LNHDA and CDR2 SQIVND (reference sequence). The CDR3 sequence is 14 residues long. V shed 8 bases and J shed 1 base, with 15 bases lying between them. CDR3: CASREGQQSYEQYF. The CDR3 DNA reads as TGTGCCAGTCGGGAGGGACAGCAATCCTACGAGCAGTACTTC.

The chain carries TRBV9 and TRBJ1-1; no clear D. CDR3 length equals 15 residues. Trimming stripped 4 bases from V and 7 bases from J, with 20 bases between. CDR1 and CDR2 from the germline V gene are SGDLS and YYNGEE. CDR3 in amino acids: CASSPPEGSRGEAFF. The CDR3 nucleotides are TGTGCCAGCAGCCCCCCCGAGGGCAGTAGAGGTGAAGCTTTCTTT.

The rearrangement uses TRBV4-2 and TRBJ1-2; D might be TRBD1 (5 bases). V shed 0 bases and J shed 6 bases, with 14 bases lying between them. This CDR3 spans 15 amino acids. Germline-derived CDR1 and CDR2 are LGHNA and YNFKEQ. The DNA of the CDR3 is TGTGCCAGCAGCCAAGAGTTTCGGGGACTCGATGGCTACACCTTC. It translates to CASSQEFRGLDGYTF.

This clone was detected once. The chain is built from TRBV7-2 and TRBJ2-7; D uncertain. CDR3 size: 14 residues. V lost 0 bases to trimming and J lost 0 bases, with 6 bases between them. Germline CDR1 is SGHTA and CDR2 is FQGNSA. DNA of the CDR3: TGTGCCAGCAGCTTAGCTAGCTTCTCCTACGAGCAGTACTTC. This translates into CASSLASFSYEQYF.

This rearrangement joins TRBV6-1 to TRBJ1-5; 9 nucleotides align to TRBD1. The germline V gene has CDR1 MNHNS and CDR2 SASEGT. There are 16 residues in the CDR3. V was pared by 3 bases and J by 7 bases, with 10 bases of the junction left unmatched. The CDR3 nucleotides read TGTGCCAGCAGTGACACACAGGGGGCACGCGGGCAGCCCCAGCATTTT. Amino acids: CASSDTQGARGQPQHF.

V gene TRBV10-3 combines with J gene TRBJ1-2; 8 bases are shared with TRBD1. The CDR3 consists of 16 residues. After removal of 0 bases from V and 7 bases from J, the junction contained 10 bases not matched to a gene. Germline lookup yields CDR1 ENHRY and CDR2 SYGVKD. The DNA of the CDR3 is TGTGCCATCAGTGAGTCGTTGGACAGGGAACTCTCTGGCTACACCTTC. This sequence encodes CAISESLDRELSGYTF.

The V and J genes are TRBV2 and TRBJ2-4; 7 bases map to TRBD2. The CDR3 is 14 residues long. Trimming cost V 6 bases and J 5 bases; bases outside gene matches: 7. Per germline, CDR1 SNHLY and CDR2 FYNNEI. This CDR3 reads CASRVGRAENIQYF. The CDR3, as DNA: TGTGCCAGCAGGGTGGGGAGGGCTGAAAACATTCAGTACTTC. Based on the CDR3 plus reference TRBV2 and TRBJ2-4, the full variable domain is EPEVTQTPSHQVTQMGQEVILRCVPISNHLYFYWYRQILGQKVEFLVSFYNNEISEKSEIFDDQFSVERPDGSNFTLKIRSTKLEDSAMYFCASRVGRAENIQYFGAGTRLSVL.

This clone was counted between two and nine times. This chain uses TRBV6-6 with TRBJ1-4; 12 nucleotides match TRBD1. Germline loops: CDR1 MNHNY, CDR2 SVGAGI (reference sequence). This CDR3 spans 14 amino acids. The junction had 6 bases not matched to a gene; V was cut back by 6 bases and J by 10 bases. The CDR3 sequence is CASSSGTGGGKLFF. The CDR3 nucleotides are TGTGCCAGCAGCTCCGGGACAGGGGGCGGAAAACTGTTTTTT.